This T cell receptor beta chain originates from a study of T cells in Graves' hyperthyroidism and ophthalmopathy. Points from the study as a whole: Blood also held most thyroid clonotypes expanded beyond 0.001.

Hyperthyroidism in the patients, aged 18 to 65, was newly diagnosed and under 2 months in duration. Orbital computed tomography, thyroid ultrasound, serum thyroxine and TRAb, and clinical symptoms together informed the diagnoses. This clonotype has a handful of counts. Its antigen is undetermined. V was pared by 3 bases and J by 9 bases, with 17 bases between. Germline assignment: CDR1 SGHTA and CDR2 FQGNSA. The CDR3 runs to 15 residues. TCR beta CDR3 regions were amplified from RNA. The HTBI set primed first-round TCR CDR3 RT-PCR. TCRdb passed the multiplex PCR reads through MiXCR, listing each CDR3 protein once. The table shows about 690,000 distinct CDR3 sequences, with roughly 17% occurring only once.

The clonotype comes from a man in his fifties with Graves' hyperthyroidism. The genes are TRBV7-2 and TRBJ2-2; perhaps TRBD1 as D (6 bases). The material sequenced was blood. For the CDR3, the DNA is TGTGCCAGCAGCTTCGGGACACTAATAGGGAGGGAGCTGTTTTTT. This gives the protein CASSFGTLIGRELFF.